Detailed here is one T cell receptor beta chain. The antigen is not known. This entry belongs to a study of breast tumors, draining lymph nodes, adjacent tissues. General study results and limits: Tumor repertoires ranked between lymph nodes and nontumor tissue in diversity, with V and J gene preferences.

This CDR3 has 15 residues. V lost 3 bases, J lost 5 bases, and 5 bases stayed unmatched. Germline V gene sequence: CDR1 SGHTA, CDR2 FQGNSA. TCRdb recomputed calls from the multiplex PCR reads with MiXCR, one row per CDR3 protein. The repertoire holds 15,000 or so distinct CDR3 sequences, roughly 50% seen once, with more than 25% in the top ten. This sequence joins TRBV7-2 and TRBJ2-7, with 12 bases matching TRBD2. This TCR derives from a female donor with breast cancer. Some clones in this sample may be carry-over from other donors' samples. Sequenced sample: tumor-adjacent breast tissue. In DNA, the CDR3 is TGTGCCAGCAGCTTCCAGACTAGCGGGGGAAACGAGCAGTACTTC. Protein sequence: CASSFQTSGGNEQYF.